This TCR beta chain is drawn from a study of patients and donors after allogeneic stem cell transplantation. TCRdb reanalysed the RT-PCR reads using MiXCR and keeps one entry per CDR3 protein. In the table there are approximately 200,000 distinct CDR3 sequences, 40% to 45% of which are singletons. J was trimmed by 3 bases and V by 3 bases; bases with no gene match: 6. There are 15 residues in the CDR3. From germline, CDR1 is SGHTS and CDR2 YDEGEE. The J gene is TRBJ1-2, the V gene TRBV5-8; 9 bases map to TRBD1. The sample consisted of blood, either unsorted or a sorted T cell fraction (not recorded which). The TCR comes from a human donor who was either an allogeneic HSCT recipient or a stem cell or donor lymphocyte infusion donor (not recorded which). It is not recorded whose cells these are; they may come from a transplant donor. The CDR3 loop reads CASSSPDRGDYGYTF. In DNA, the CDR3 is TGTGCCAGCAGCTCGCCGGACAGGGGCGACTATGGCTACACCTTC.